The clone carrying this T cell receptor beta chain appeared many times. What it binds is unknown. The CDR3 is 12 residues long. V was shortened by 8 bases and J by 7 bases, with 9 bases between the two germline ends. TCRdb passed the RT-PCR reads through MiXCR, listing each CDR3 protein once. The sample consists of approximately 730,000 distinct CDR3 sequences, approximately 15% of them appearing once. This record comes from a study of response to subunit inactivated influenza vaccine. Broader study findings: It was the authors' suggestion that each seasonal influenza vaccination recruits few new T cells.

The material sequenced was PBMCs from blood, taken 14 to 15 days before vaccination. The rearrangement links TRBV12-3 or TRBV12-4 to TRBJ1-6; D is unclear. The clonotype comes from a man aged 45-65 years who received an inactivated influenza vaccine. The CDR3 loop is CASRLMNSPLHF. The CDR3 DNA reads as TGTGCCAGCCGGCTTATGAATTCACCCCTCCACTTT.